These 2 T cell receptor beta chains were sequenced from one sample in a study of shared clonotypes between healthy human individuals. Using immunoSEQ multiplex PCR, the repertoire was profiled, and TCRdb retains in-frame clones only, with some absent. The sample holds around 990,000 clones, 60% to 80% seen once. The sequenced sample was memory CD4+ T cells from PBMCs. The subset is: CD45RA-negative fraction. The receptors come from a man in his late teens or twenties in good health. Some clones in this sample may be carry-over from other donors' samples.

The chain links TRBV19 to TRBJ2-5; 10 nucleotides match TRBD1. Germline values: CDR1 LNHDA, CDR2 SQIVND (reference sequence). Germline trimming cut 6 bases from V and 4 bases from J; bases unmatched to any gene: 5. The CDR3 is 14 residues long. The DNA of the CDR3 is TGTGCCAGTAGCCGCCGGACAGGGGGAGAGACCCAGTACTTC. Translating gives CASSRRTGGETQYF.

The chain combines TRBV27 with TRBJ2-1; the match to TRBD2 covers 7 bases. The CDR3 spans 17 residues. From germline, CDR1 is MNHEY and CDR2 SMNVEV (reference sequence). Trimming cost V 4 bases and J 8 bases; bases outside gene matches: 17. The DNA for the CDR3 is TGTGCCAGCAGTTCACTAGGCGGACTAGTGGGGTCGGATGAGCAGTTCTTC. Amino acid sequence: CASSSLGGLVGSDEQFF.